This T cell receptor beta chain was sequenced during a study of T cells after yellow fever vaccination (dated by TCRdb to between 2019 and 2020). For context, the study as a whole: The SMART-Seq v4 Ultra Low Input RNA kit was used to prepare libraries from fractions with low cell numbers. Bulk TCR alpha and beta repertoires were sequenced longitudinally to track T-cell clones before and after primary and booster YFV17D yellow fever vaccination. Two healthy male donors made up the cohort, one aged 18 to 29 years and the other aged 30 to 39 years. Blood was collected at multiple timepoints before and after primary and secondary immunization, and bulk PBMC replicates and cell subsets were isolated. Summary of the overall study and its limitations: Because the study included only a couple of donors, the extent to which the findings can be generalized is limited. A small fraction of clonotypes appeared in both the CD4 and CD8 compartments, likely as a result of convergent recombination. Compared with the primary T-cell response, the secondary T-cell response was weaker but faster, peaking on day 5 rather than day 15. After the booster, most clones that had expanded after primary vaccination were detected again (approximately 96% of CD4 and around nine tenths of CD8), suggesting broad maintenance of memory. Computational filtering was required because FACS-sorted repertoires could contain abundant contaminating clonotypes from the bulk population.

TCRdb names Illumina NovaSeq 6000 as the instrument used. TCR cDNA was synthesized by 5'RACE template switching, through which a universal primer site and unique molecular identifiers were introduced. Priming of cDNA synthesis was performed from both the TCR alpha and TCR beta constant segments. Libraries were amplified in two PCR steps, with sample barcodes and sequencing adapters added in the second step. Sequencing of libraries was done on Illumina HiSeq 2500 (2x100 bp) or NovaSeq (2x150 bp). In the source study's methods: Demultiplexing of reads and collapsing into UMI consensus sequences were performed with MIGEC, and V(D)J alignment was carried out with MiXCR. Vaccine-responding clonotypes were defined with edgeR using replicate PBMC samples, requiring FDR below 0.01 and a log2 fold change above 5 up to day 15. Bulk clonotypes were assigned CD4 or CD8 identity according to which sequenced CD4 or CD8 repertoire held them at higher abundance. The public reads were reprocessed in TCRdb via fastp at Q25 and MiXCR, keeping in-frame beta chains. One record per CDR3 amino acid sequence lists the most common genes and DNA. TCRdb assigned the V and J calls; the authors' analysis was not used. This sample has 230,000 or so distinct CDR3 sequences in its table, and about 3.9% of those were observed once. The ten largest clones take up over 15% of the sample.

This clonotype has at least ten counts. No antigen is known for it. Base qualities are not provided; no much larger clone lies one nucleotide away. Looking up the germline V gene yields CDR1 SGHVS and CDR2 FQNEAQ. V loses 5 bases of germline sequence and J loses 4 bases, and the interval between the two ends is 21 bases. The CDR3 measures 17 amino acids from cysteine to phenylalanine. Solely the CDR3 DNA is kept, with 51 bases framed from the first base. What this sample's treatment or condition label stands for: live attenuated yellow fever vaccine strain. At each blood-draw timepoint, two biological replicates of bulk PBMCs were collected. A standard Ficoll-Paque protocol was used to isolate PBMCs from peripheral blood. TriZol was used to extract RNA from bulk PBMCs, from CD4 and CD8 fractions, and from dextramer-positive and dextramer-negative fractions.

The clonotype comes from a man aged 18 to 35 who received the YFV17D yellow fever vaccine. The chain employs TRBV7-8 and TRBJ1-5, with TRBD1 tentatively as D gene (5 bases match). Sequenced material: PBMCs, taken 15 days after the yellow fever booster vaccination. This receptor carries the CDR3 CASSIQLVPSGNQPQHF. The DNA sequence is given as TGTGCCAGCAGCATCCAATTAGTCCCCTCAGGGAATCAGCCCCAGCATTTT.